Sequencing of this T cell receptor (beta chain) was carried out in a study of blood T cell dynamics during melanoma immunotherapy. Between the trimmed V and J ends, which lost 4 bases and 4 bases, there was a span of 2 bases. Germline CDR1 is MGHDK and CDR2 is SYGVNS. The length of the CDR3 is 11 residues. The repertoire was sequenced with immunoSEQ multiplex PCR; TCRdb's copy has only in-frame clones and lacks some. The data contain over 10,000 clones, around 92% of them singletons. Time point noted: pre-treatment baseline. The chain links TRBV25-1 to TRBJ2-1; no reliable D call. The input for sequencing was effector memory CD8+ T cells from blood, taken from a patient treated with checkpoint blockade. This clonotype was sampled from a human donor with melanoma. The CDR3 nucleotides are TGTGCCAGCAGTGGGTACAATGAGCAGTTCTTC. Translated: CASSGYNEQFF.